Detailed here is one T cell receptor (beta chain). This clone has a handful of counts. Its recognized antigen is unknown. Nothing much larger sits one base from this clone, and base qualities are not available. The sample belongs to a study of T cell responses to AZD1222 COVID-19 vaccine (dated by TCRdb to the early 2020s). About the study as a whole: AZD1222 recipients with second doses at about 4 weeks or about 12 weeks were pooled, because spike-specific TCR depth and breadth did not differ between schedules. A total of 233 trial participants underwent TCR sequencing, of whom nearly 210 had received two doses of AZD1222 and roughly 26 had received two doses of the MenACWY control vaccine. Enrollment into the trials was organized by age into subgroups of 18-55, 56-69 and 70-plus years, and those subgroups contained around 150, 28 and 57 TCR-sequenced participants, respectively.

CDR1 and CDR2 were assigned from the germline V gene as SNHLY and FYNNEI. Trimming at the junction amounts to 3 bases on V and 1 base on J, and the germline ends lie 10 bases apart. From the cysteine up to the phenylalanine, the CDR3 has a length of 14 residues. The sequence is cut down to CDR3 DNA, 42 bases in frame from base 1. The time point tag for this specimen amounts to: baseline before first vaccination. The vaccinee samples were drawn from two UK trials, COV001 and COV002, one of which was a single-blind randomized controlled phase 2/3 trial testing AZD1222 (ChAdOx1 nCoV-19) in healthy adults. For TCRbeta chain sequencing, PBMC samples were collected from trial participants at day 0 and at day 28 after the second dose. The CDR3 regions of human TCRbeta chains were subjected to immunosequencing. The source study handled its data this way. Repertoire TCRs were matched against a reference library of SARS-CoV-2-specific TCRs generated with the MIRA antigen-specificity platform. Breadth was defined as the fraction of unique TCRs that were SARS-CoV-2-associated, and depth was defined as the fraction of total T cells that were SARS-CoV-2-associated. Using the MIRA data, each spike-specific TCR was assigned both to the spike region to which the TCR was reactive and to a CD4 or CD8 class. Log10-transformed breadth and depth values were compared by one-way ANOVA with Sidak's multiple comparisons tests. TCRdb carries this immuneACCESS record with in-frame sequences only. Its versions omit some clonotypes, under half of them owing to an unresolved V gene in the studies checked, with the rest unexplained. That table supplies the V and J calls and clone size; D and trimming were determined from the DNA. This sample holds about 170,000 clones; approximately 92% were observed only once. Around 1.6% of the sample goes to the ten largest clones.

Results the study describes overall, beyond this receptor: In the small 56-69-year group, the increase in depth fell short of significance, most likely because of low power. Because no day 14 peak-response samples were available, the repertoires could be characterized only after the peak T cell response. CD4 TCRs associated with the vaccine covered the entire spike protein, and the dominant responses were in regions 160-218 and 743-854. Participants were mostly white British and included more females than males, and it was suggested by the authors that clonal diversity may have been underestimated. Reportedly, close to half of the unique spike-specific TCRs recognized epitopes lying outside the regions that are mutated in the B.1.351 and B.1.1.7 variants. Conclusions about previously exposed vaccinees are limited, since just 6 or 7 AZD1222 recipients were seropositive for SARS-CoV-2 at baseline. After two AZD1222 doses, spike-specific TCR breadth and depth were significantly higher than at day 0 and than in MenACWY recipients.

This TCR was recovered from an adult in good health. The rearranged chain carries TRBV2 and TRBJ2-7; a tentative D call is TRBD2 (5 bases match). The specimen comprised peripheral blood, sampled on day 0 of AZD1222 vaccination. The nucleotide sequence reads TGTGCCAGCAGTGACGGGATTTTATCCTACGAGCAGTACTTC. Its translation reads: CASSDGILSYEQYF.